This T cell receptor beta chain was documented in a study of memory CD4+ T cells and cytomegalovirus serostatus. The germline CDR1 and CDR2 sequences are SGHTA and FQGNSA. The trim removed 5 bases at V and 4 bases at J, leaving 3 bases unmatched. The CDR3 is 13 residues long. Single viable CD3+CD4+CD8-CD45RO+ cells were sorted as the memory CD4+ T cells. Sequenced by immunoSEQ multiplex PCR; TCRdb stores in-frame clones only, minus some. The sample has more than 40,000 clones; around 80% are singletons. The receptor was derived from an adult in good health and CMV-seronegative. Sequenced material: memory CD4+ T cells from blood. This chain links TRBV7-2 with TRBJ1-2; TRBD1 matches 8 bases. The CDR3 coding sequence is TGTGCCAGCAGCCAGACAGGGGCCTATGGCTACACCTTC. Translation: CASSQTGAYGYTF.